This note documents a single T cell receptor beta chain sequence. This CDR3 has 13 residues. Between the trimmed V and J ends, which lost 2 bases and 4 bases, there was a span of 8 bases. Germline CDR1 LGHDT, CDR2 YNNKEL (reference sequence). The sample comes from a study of blood T cell repertoires in COVID-19. Study in general: Sites across the United States, Italy and Spain contributed samples from acute and convalescent COVID-19.

In the authors' workflow: Researchers report that nucleated cell counts were estimated from reference gene primer amplification. The method was immunoSEQ multiplex PCR; TCRdb's version includes in-frame clones alone and lacks a portion of them. D and trimming were read from the DNA, whereas the V and J calls and clone size are those reported in that table. The profile shows approximately 270,000 clones, nearly 90% of them singletons. The rearrangement links TRBV3-1 (or the pseudogene TRBV3-2) to TRBJ1-1; the D gene is possibly TRBD1 (5 bases). This sequence was found in a man younger than 35 with active or convalescent COVID-19. What was sequenced was peripheral blood. CDR3 sequence reads: CASSQPGGTEAFF. The CDR3 region has the DNA TGTGCCAGCAGCCAACCGGGGGGCACTGAAGCTTTCTTT.